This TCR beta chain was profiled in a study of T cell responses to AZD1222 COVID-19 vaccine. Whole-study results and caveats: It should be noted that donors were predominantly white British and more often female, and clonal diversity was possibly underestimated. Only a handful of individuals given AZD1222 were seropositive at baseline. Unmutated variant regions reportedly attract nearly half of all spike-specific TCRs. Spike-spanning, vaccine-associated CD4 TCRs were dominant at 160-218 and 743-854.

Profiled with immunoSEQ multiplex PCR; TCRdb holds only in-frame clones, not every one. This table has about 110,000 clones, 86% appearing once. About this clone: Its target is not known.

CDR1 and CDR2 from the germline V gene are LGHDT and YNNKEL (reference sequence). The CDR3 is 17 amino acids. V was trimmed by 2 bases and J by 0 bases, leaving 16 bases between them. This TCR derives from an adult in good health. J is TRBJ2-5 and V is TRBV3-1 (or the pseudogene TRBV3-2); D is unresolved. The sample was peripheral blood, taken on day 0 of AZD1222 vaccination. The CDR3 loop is CASSQKTRTKDQETQYF. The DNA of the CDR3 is TGTGCCAGCAGCCAAAAAACCCGGACCAAGGACCAAGAGACCCAGTACTTC.